The T cell receptor (beta chain) described here comes from a study of T cell responses to AZD1222 COVID-19 vaccine. Study results and limitations: Just a handful of AZD1222 recipients tested seropositive at baseline.

Germline V gene sequence: CDR1 SGHDT, CDR2 YYEEEE. V was pared by 4 bases and J by 10 bases, with 7 bases of the junction left unmatched. This CDR3 has 12 residues. For this clone: Its antigen is unknown.

The data were produced by immunoSEQ multiplex PCR, yet TCRdb's version contains in-frame clones alone and is incomplete. The table has roughly 150,000 clones, under 95% seen once. The V and J genes are TRBV5-6 and TRBJ1-1, with TRBD1 identical over 7 bases. The starting material was peripheral blood, obtained 28 days after the second AZD1222 dose. The sequence derives from an adult who received the AZD1222 COVID-19 vaccine. The CDR3 is CASSKGQPGAFF. CDR3 nucleotides: TGTGCCAGCAGCAAGGGACAGCCGGGAGCTTTCTTT.